Listed here are 21 T cell receptor beta chains from one sample, sequenced in a study of T cell repertoires in cytomegalovirus infection. TCRdb reprocessed the reads via MiXCR and lists one record per CDR3 protein. The sample has fewer than 250,000 distinct CDR3 sequences, over 9% seen once; the top ten hold 1.5% to 2%. Source material: PBMCs. The receptors were gathered from a human donor in good health (CMV status not recorded). Some clones in this sample may be carry-over from other donors' samples.

This clonotype was recorded many times. This chain connects TRBV11-2 to TRBJ1-4; D remains ambiguous. CDR1 is SGHAT, CDR2 FQNNGV, per germline. The CDR3 runs 13 residues. Trimming cost V 1 base and J 8 bases, with 8 bases left between them. CDR3 protein: CASSLVLGEKLFF. CDR3 sequence (DNA): TGTGCCAGCAGCTTAGTACTTGGCGAAAAACTGTTTTTT.

The genes are TRBV9 and TRBJ1-3; D unresolved. Trimming left V 0 bases short and J 0 bases short, with 7 bases between. Germline CDR1 is SGDLS and CDR2 is YYNGEE. CDR3 length: 15 amino acids. The CDR3: CASSVDPASGNTIYF. In DNA form, the CDR3 reads TGTGCCAGCAGCGTAGACCCGGCCTCTGGAAACACCATATATTTT.

This clonotype showed up just a few times. V is TRBV6-2 or TRBV6-3 and J is TRBJ2-6; D not resolved. This CDR3 comprises 14 residues. Per the germline V gene, CDR1 is MNHEY and CDR2 is SVGEGT. V was cut by 6 bases and J by 3 bases, with 9 bases left in between. The CDR3 loop is CASRGLSGANVLTF. In DNA form, the CDR3 reads TGTGCCAGCAGGGGATTAAGTGGGGCCAACGTCCTGACTTTC.

The chain employs TRBV5-1 and TRBJ2-2; D is undetermined. The CDR3 loop spans 14 amino acids. Germline CDR1 reads SGHRS; CDR2 reads YFSETQ. Trimming took off 6 bases at V and 1 base at J, with 10 bases between the two ends. CDR3 sequence: CASTISRNTGELFF. DNA for the CDR3: TGCGCCAGCACAATCAGTAGGAACACCGGGGAGCTGTTTTTT.

This clonotype has at least ten counts. The rearrangement joins TRBV11-2 to TRBJ2-5, with TRBD2 matching 10 bases. The junction had 21 bases not matched to a gene; V was cut back by 5 bases and J by 3 bases. This CDR3 is 20 amino acids long. CDR1 SGHAT and CDR2 FQNNGV come from the germline V gene. The CDR3 bases are TGTGCCAGCAGCAGCACCTGGGCTAGCGGGAGTATGCGGGAAAAAGAGACCCAGTACTTC. Amino acid sequence: CASSSTWASGSMREKETQYF.

This clonotype has ten or more counts. The chain uses TRBV7-2 and TRBJ2-7, with 8 nucleotides matching TRBD1. This CDR3 has 14 amino acids. The germline gives CDR1 SGHTA, CDR2 FQGNSA. The ends lost 5 bases at V and 6 bases at J; junction bases unmatched: 9. In DNA form, the CDR3 reads TGTGCCAGCAGCGCCCAGGGGGCGCGAGGCGAGCAGTACTTC. The encoded protein is CASSAQGARGEQYF.

This clonotype was observed a handful of times. The chain is built from TRBV12-3 or TRBV12-4 and TRBJ2-1; perhaps D is TRBD1 or TRBD2 (7 bases each). This CDR3 has 15 amino acids. Trimming removed 7 bases from V and 7 bases from J, with 20 bases in between. The CDR3 DNA sequence: TGTGCCAGCAACCAGGGGGGGGGGGTTGCAAATGAGCAGTTCTTC. Its protein product is CASNQGGGVANEQFF.

This clonotype showed up many times. The chain employs TRBV19 and TRBJ2-7; perhaps TRBD1 as D (6 bases). Per the germline V gene, CDR1 is LNHDA and CDR2 is SQIVND (reference sequence). The CDR3 spans 14 residues. Trimming removed 3 bases at V and 5 bases at J, with 14 bases between. The CDR3 nucleotides are TGTGCCAGTAGTATGGGGACACGACTGGACGAGCAGTACTTC. Translated: CASSMGTRLDEQYF.

V and J are TRBV6-5 and TRBJ1-2; no reliable D call. Germline-derived CDR1 and CDR2 are MNHEY and SVGAGI. The CDR3 is made up of 16 amino acids. V was shortened by 6 bases and J by 2 bases, with 19 bases between the two germline ends. The DNA for the CDR3 is TGTGCCAGCAGAACCCCCTCCAATACTGCCAACTATGGCTACACCTTC. This gives the protein CASRTPSNTANYGYTF.

The table lists this clonotype with a few counts. The chain carries TRBV29-1 and TRBJ1-2; D remains ambiguous. This CDR3 region has 15 residues. V lost 0 bases, J lost 0 bases, and 11 bases lay in between. The germline CDR1 and CDR2 sequences are SQVTM and ANQGSEA. In DNA, the CDR3 is TGCAGCGTTGAAGATCGGGGTCGTTCTAACTATGGCTACACCTTC. This gives the protein CSVEDRGRSNYGYTF.

This clonotype showed up many times. The chain combines TRBV7-8 with TRBJ1-2; D not resolved. Germline V lookup: CDR1 SGHVS, CDR2 FQNEAQ. Trimming stripped 1 base from V and 0 bases from J, with 6 bases between. This CDR3 is built from 14 residues. In DNA form, the CDR3 reads TGTGCCAGCAGCTTAGGTCACTCTAACTATGGCTACACCTTC. It yields the protein CASSLGHSNYGYTF.

This clonotype was recorded at least ten times. The gene calls are TRBV7-2 and TRBJ1-2; D remains ambiguous. V was shortened by 8 bases and J by 3 bases, with 13 bases between the two germline ends. Germline CDR1 SGHTA, CDR2 FQGNSA. This CDR3 region has 13 residues. The CDR3 DNA is TGTGCCAGCGGCGAATATAAGGACTATGGCTACACCTTC. This gives the protein CASGEYKDYGYTF.

This clonotype was counted at least ten times. The rearrangement links TRBV12-5 to TRBJ1-1; perhaps TRBD1 as D (5 bases). The CDR3 sequence is 16 residues long. V was pared by 0 bases and J by 6 bases, with 17 bases between. Germline loops: CDR1 LGHNT, CDR2 FRNRAP. CDR3 protein: CASGLVPWGGKAEAFF. The CDR3 DNA is TGTGCTAGTGGTTTGGTACCCTGGGGGGGGAAGGCTGAAGCTTTCTTT.

The genes are TRBV25-1 and TRBJ2-7, with 10 positions matching TRBD1. V trimming: 4 bases; J trimming: 5 bases; junction bases outside the gene matches: 8. The CDR3 contains 15 residues. CDR1 is MGHDK and CDR2 is SYGVNS in the germline V gene. In DNA, the CDR3 is TGTGCCAGCAGTGGAGGGACAGGGGTGATTAACGAGCAGTACTTC. Translating gives CASSGGTGVINEQYF.

This clonotype was counted a few times. V and J are TRBV7-9 and TRBJ2-7, with 14 bases that match TRBD2. J gave up 4 bases and V 5 bases, and 7 bases lay outside the gene matches. The CDR3 has 16 amino acids. Germline lookup yields CDR1 SEHNR and CDR2 FQNEAQ (reference sequence). The CDR3 reads CASSRGLAGVGYEQYF. The DNA for the CDR3 is TGTGCCAGCAGCCGGGGACTAGCGGGAGTAGGGTACGAGCAGTACTTC.

The table lists this clonotype with many counts. The V and J genes are TRBV19 and TRBJ2-4; D tentatively fits TRBD1 or TRBD2 (6 bases each). The CDR3 length is 14 residues. V lost 3 bases, J lost 8 bases, and 14 bases lay in between. CDR1 and CDR2 (germline): LNHDA, SQIVND (reference sequence). The CDR3 region is CASSIWRGSDIQYF. The CDR3 coding sequence is TGTGCCAGTAGTATCTGGAGGGGGTCGGACATTCAGTACTTC.

This clonotype was detected ten times or more. A much larger clone sits a single nucleotide away, making a read error possible. V usage is TRBV6-2 or TRBV6-3 and J usage is TRBJ1-1; no reliable D call. Trimming pared 6 bases from V and 3 bases from J, leaving 5 bases between. The CDR3 has 11 amino acids. CDR1 is MNHEY and CDR2 is SVGEGT in the germline V gene. The DNA of the CDR3 is TGTGCCAGCAGCTCATACACTGAAGCTTTCTTT. As protein: CASSSYTEAFF.

This clonotype was detected ten times or more. The rearrangement links TRBV7-2 to TRBJ2-7, with D perhaps TRBD1 (6 bases). Trimming left V 3 bases short and J 4 bases short, with 13 bases between. The CDR3 is 14 residues long. From germline, CDR1 is SGHTA and CDR2 FQGNSA. CDR3 amino acids: CASSFGTGSYEQYF. The CDR3, as DNA: TGTGCCAGCAGCTTCGGTACAGGGTCTTACGAGCAGTACTTC. Drawing the rest from reference TRBV7-2 and TRBJ2-7, the complete variable domain is GAGVSQSPSNKVTEKGKDVELRCDPISGHTALYWYRQSLGQGLEFLIYFQGNSAPDKSGLPSDRFSAERTGGSVSTLTIQRTQQEDSAVYLCASSFGTGSYEQYFGPGTRLTVT.

This clonotype was recorded many times. The chain links TRBV7-3 to TRBJ1-1; D unclear. The CDR3 is 14 amino acids. CDR1 is SGHTA and CDR2 is FQGTGA in the germline V gene. Trimming removed 2 bases from V and 4 bases from J, with 11 bases in between. Written as DNA, the CDR3 is TGTGCCAGCAGCTTACTAACACAGCCCACTGAAGCTTTCTTT. Translation: CASSLLTQPTEAFF.

To note about this clonotype: With a much larger clone just one base away, this may be a read error. The chain couples TRBV4-1 to TRBJ2-3, with TRBD2 identical over 8 bases. This CDR3 is built from 16 residues. The germline V gene has CDR1 MGHRA and CDR2 YSYEKL. CDR3 sequence: CANSPLATSGTDTQYF. CDR3 nucleotides: TGCGCCAACAGCCCTCTCGCGACTAGCGGCACAGATACGCAGTATTTT.

V and J are TRBV30 and TRBJ2-7; 11 nucleotides match TRBD2. This CDR3 comprises 16 residues. The V segment lost 0 bases and the J segment 9 bases; nucleotides outside the gene matches: 13. Germline-derived CDR1 and CDR2 are GTSNPN and SVGIG (reference sequence). Here the CDR3 reads CAWSVVSGRAGDGQYF. Here the CDR3 DNA reads TGTGCCTGGAGTGTAGTTAGCGGGAGGGCCGGTGATGGGCAGTACTTC.